This entry describes one T cell receptor beta chain. The PCR ran on 60 Vbeta and 13 Jbeta primers. This table comes from immunoSEQ multiplex PCR, and its TCRdb copy is limited to in-frame clones, with some not included. This sample has roughly 200,000 clones; approximately 79% occur once, and the top ten carry approximately 4%. The length of the CDR3 is 12 residues. Germline assignment: CDR1 MNHNS and CDR2 SASEGT. The record originates from a study of cytomegalovirus exposure and HLA in healthy donors. The sequenced material came from PBMCs. The rearrangement joins TRBV6-1 to TRBJ2-7; a possible D gene is TRBD2 (8 bases). The receptor was derived from a woman in her twenties or thirties in good health and CMV-seropositive. This chain's CDR3 is CVLTGGGFEQYF. The CDR3 DNA follows: TGTGTCCTAACGGGAGGGGGCTTCGAGCAGTACTTC.